The rows below give T cell receptor beta chains drawn from one sample of a study of shared clonotypes between healthy human individuals. The data were produced by immunoSEQ multiplex PCR, yet TCRdb's version contains in-frame clones alone and is incomplete. The table includes 1.6 million or so clones, approximately 98.5% detected once. Sequenced material: naive CD4+ T cells sorted from blood. These receptors all come from a man aged 25 to 40 in good health. Each CDR3 is given with its conserved first and last residue. The order of the fields is J gene, clone size, V gene, D gene, CDR3 protein, CDR3 DNA. A D gene is named only where the DNA matches it firmly. Only some rows state a clone size, as once, few, many or a class for expanded clones.

j_call: TRBJ2-1; clone_size: -; v_call: TRBV7-8; d_call: TRBD2; cdr3_aa: CASSPRTSGLYNEQFF; cdr3_nt: TGTGCCAGCAGCCCCCGGACTAGCGGTCTCTACAATGAGCAGTTCTTC
j_call: TRBJ2-3; clone_size: -; v_call: TRBV7-2; d_call: -; cdr3_aa: CASSDLRRTDTQYF; cdr3_nt: TGTGCCAGCAGCGATCTGAGGCGTACAGATACGCAGTATTTT
j_call: TRBJ2-7; clone_size: -; v_call: TRBV10-3; d_call: TRBD1; cdr3_aa: CAIKRDRAYEQYF; cdr3_nt: TGTGCCATCAAACGGGACAGAGCCTACGAGCAGTACTTC
j_call: TRBJ2-5; clone_size: -; v_call: TRBV28; d_call: -; cdr3_aa: CASSRPLWTAQETQYF; cdr3_nt: TGTGCCAGCAGCAGACCCCTTTGGACAGCCCAAGAGACCCAGTACTTC
j_call: TRBJ2-2; clone_size: once; v_call: TRBV7-9; d_call: -; cdr3_aa: CASSRGGTGSTGELFF; cdr3_nt: TGTGCCAGCTCCCGGGGGGGGACAGGGTCCACCGGGGAGCTGTTTTTT
j_call: TRBJ2-1; clone_size: -; v_call: TRBV6-5; d_call: TRBD2; cdr3_aa: CASSTGLAGRFF; cdr3_nt: TGTGCCAGCAGTACCGGACTAGCGGGCCGGTTCTTC
j_call: TRBJ1-1; clone_size: -; v_call: TRBV14; d_call: -; cdr3_aa: CASSPTGPTEAFF; cdr3_nt: TGTGCCAGCAGCCCTACAGGGCCCACTGAAGCTTTCTTT
j_call: TRBJ2-5; clone_size: -; v_call: TRBV5-5; d_call: TRBD2; cdr3_aa: CASSFSGLVQETQYF; cdr3_nt: TGTGCCAGCAGCTTTTCCGGACTAGTTCAAGAGACCCAGTACTTC
j_call: TRBJ2-5; clone_size: -; v_call: TRBV11-3; d_call: -; cdr3_aa: CASSLDGQSETQYF; cdr3_nt: TGTGCCAGCAGCTTAGACGGACAGTCAGAGACCCAGTACTTC
j_call: TRBJ2-1; clone_size: once; v_call: TRBV10-1; d_call: TRBD2; cdr3_aa: CASSDSGLAGPLGEQFF; cdr3_nt: TGCGCCAGCAGTGATTCCGGACTAGCGGGACCCCTAGGGGAGCAGTTCTTC
j_call: TRBJ2-1; clone_size: -; v_call: TRBV2; d_call: -; cdr3_aa: CASSDSSYNEQFF; cdr3_nt: TGTGCCAGCAGTGACAGCTCCTACAATGAGCAGTTCTTC